These 9 T cell receptor beta chains originate from one sample sequenced in a study of blood T cell repertoires in COVID-19. Generated by immunoSEQ multiplex PCR, the TCRdb table keeps only in-frame clones and is missing some. The sample lists about 180,000 clones, approximately 80% occurring once. Input material: peripheral blood. The receptor set was obtained from a human donor in a cohort sampled during active COVID-19.

This chain joins TRBV5-1 and TRBJ2-2, with 11 positions matching TRBD2. Losses at the gene ends were 4 bases for V and 1 base for J; bases not matched to a gene: 3. The CDR3 length is 16 residues. From germline, CDR1 is SGHRS and CDR2 YFSETQ. The CDR3 region is CASSPGTSGNTGELFF. CDR3 sequence (DNA): TGCGCCAGCAGCCCTGGGACTAGCGGGAACACCGGGGAGCTGTTTTTT.

The rearrangement links TRBV7-2 to TRBJ2-5, with TRBD2 matching over 11 bases. Trimming at V came to 3 bases and at J to 5 bases, leaving 8 bases not matched to a gene. CDR3 size: 16 residues. Per germline, CDR1 SGHTA and CDR2 FQGNSA. CDR3 sequence: CASSFYSGGAGETQYF. The CDR3 nucleotides read TGTGCCAGCAGCTTTTATAGCGGGGGGGCCGGGGAGACCCAGTACTTC. Supplemented by reference TRBV7-2 and TRBJ2-5, the full variable domain reads GAGVSQSPSNKVTEKGKDVELRCDPISGHTALYWYRQSLGQGLEFLIYFQGNSAPDKSGLPSDRFSAERTGGSVSTLTIQRTQQEDSAVYLCASSFYSGGAGETQYFGPGTRLLVL.

This clone was seen just once. The chain links TRBV10-1 to TRBJ1-1; tentatively, D is TRBD1 (5 bases). V was pared by 6 bases and J by 0 bases, with 11 bases between. The CDR3 consists of 14 residues. Germline CDR1 WNHNN, CDR2 SYGVQD (reference sequence). This CDR3 is CASRVDILNTEAFF. In DNA form, the CDR3 reads TGCGCCAGCAGAGTGGACATACTGAACACTGAAGCTTTCTTT.

V and J are TRBV7-3 and TRBJ2-1; TRBD2 aligns across 10 bases. Trimming at V came to 4 bases and at J to 7 bases, leaving 7 bases not matched to a gene. The CDR3 consists of 15 residues. Germline V lookup: CDR1 SGHTA, CDR2 FQGTGA. The CDR3 DNA is TGTGCCAGCAGCTCGAGCGGGAGGGCCGGGAATGAGCAGTTCTTC. Translation gives CASSSSGRAGNEQFF.

The chain employs TRBV5-6 and TRBJ2-1; D is uncertain. The V gene lost 0 bases and the J gene lost 4 bases, with 5 bases spanning the gap. The germline V gene encodes CDR1 SGHDT and CDR2 YYEEEE. The CDR3 totals 13 residues. This CDR3 reads CASSLESYNEQFF. The CDR3 DNA sequence: TGTGCCAGCAGCTTGGAGAGTTACAATGAGCAGTTCTTC.

Here the CDR3 reads CASSLSYGSGSYEQYF. CDR3 in DNA: TGTGCCAGCAGCTTAAGTTATGGGTCGGGGTCCTACGAGCAGTACTTC. The genes are TRBV27 and TRBJ2-7; TRBD2 might be the D (5 bases). Deletions cut 6 bases from V and 1 base from J, with 19 bases between. The germline gives CDR1 MNHEY, CDR2 SMNVEV (reference sequence). The CDR3 contains 16 residues.

The chain couples TRBV18 to TRBJ1-2; 9 nucleotides line up with TRBD1. V was pared by 6 bases and J by 4 bases, with 6 bases of the junction left unmatched. The CDR3 is 14 residues long. Germline-derived CDR1 and CDR2 are KGHSH and LQKENI. The CDR3 protein is CASSSGTGTYGYTF. The CDR3 region has the DNA TGTGCCAGCTCGTCCGGGACAGGGACCTATGGCTACACCTTC.

This sequence joins TRBV28 and TRBJ1-3, with a weak D call TRBD1 (6 bases). The CDR3 runs to 16 residues. CDR1 is MDHEN, CDR2 SYDVKM, per germline. With 4 bases removed from V and 0 bases from J, the gap between germline ends came to 13 bases. For the CDR3, the DNA is TGTGCCAGCAGTTCCCCCGGGGGGGCCTCTGGAAACACCATATATTTT. It specifies CASSSPGGASGNTIYF.

The chain couples TRBV5-1 to TRBJ2-4; D remains ambiguous. The germline CDR1 and CDR2 sequences are SGHRS and YFSETQ. Trimming cost V 1 base and J 4 bases, with 9 bases left between them. This CDR3 contains 14 residues. DNA of the CDR3: TGCGCCAGCAGCTTGAGTAACAATAAAAACATTCAGTACTTC. Its protein is CASSLSNNKNIQYF.